Presented here are 11 T cell receptor beta chains from one specimen sequenced in a study of blood T cell repertoires in COVID-19. Data came from immunoSEQ multiplex PCR; TCRdb stores just in-frame clones and leaves some out. The table records fewer than 70,000 clones, approximately 86% of them present only once. Sequencing was performed on peripheral blood. These receptors all stem from a man aged 40-50 years with COVID-19, enrolled during active disease.

The chain combines TRBV7-9 with TRBJ1-4, with TRBD1 as a possible D gene (6 bases). V lost 5 bases to trimming and J lost 8 bases, with 18 bases between them. The CDR3 is 15 residues long. Germline values: CDR1 SEHNR, CDR2 FQNEAQ (reference sequence). For the CDR3, the DNA is TGTGCCAGCAGCCGGGGAACAGGGAGAGAAGAAAAACTGTTTTTT. It yields the protein CASSRGTGREEKLFF.

The gene calls are TRBV30 and TRBJ2-5, with 12 nucleotides matching TRBD2. Germline-derived CDR1 and CDR2 are GTSNPN and SVGIG (reference sequence). With 5 bases clipped from V and 2 bases from J, the junction kept 6 bases outside the gene matches. This CDR3 has 15 amino acids. CDR3 sequence: CAWGGLAGGQETQYF. The CDR3, as DNA: TGTGCCTGGGGAGGGCTAGCGGGGGGGCAAGAGACCCAGTACTTC.

V and J are TRBV6-5 and TRBJ1-6, with D possibly matching TRBD1 (6 bases). V was cut by 5 bases and J by 8 bases, with 13 bases left in between. CDR1 is MNHEY and CDR2 is SVGAGI in the germline V gene. CDR3 length: 14 amino acids. CDR3 residues: CASSNTGPHSPLHF. In nucleotides, the CDR3 is TGTGCCAGCAGTAACACAGGGCCCCATTCACCCCTCCACTTT.

V usage is TRBV3-1 (or the pseudogene TRBV3-2) and J usage is TRBJ2-4, with TRBD2 matching 11 bases. Looked up from germline, CDR1 is LGHDT and CDR2 is YNNKEL (reference sequence). The junction had 2 bases not matched to a gene; V was cut back by 3 bases and J by 7 bases. The CDR3 has 14 amino acids. CDR3 nucleotide sequence: TGTGCCAGCAGCCAGCTAGCGGGGGGCAACATTCAGTACTTC. Encoded protein: CASSQLAGGNIQYF.

The chain links TRBV10-1 to TRBJ1-1; TRBD1 is a possible D gene (5 bases). Between the trimmed V and J ends, which lost 8 bases and 0 bases, there was a span of 16 bases. The CDR3 is 15 residues long. Germline CDR1 is WNHNN and CDR2 is SYGVQD (reference sequence). CDR3 nucleotides: TGCGCCAGCGGGGTGACAGAACTTCTGAACACTGAAGCTTTCTTT. Its translation: CASGVTELLNTEAFF.

V usage is TRBV3-1 (or the pseudogene TRBV3-2) and J usage is TRBJ1-3; the D gene is possibly TRBD1 (6 bases). V was pared by 4 bases and J by 8 bases, with 15 bases between. The V gene's germline CDR1 is LGHDT and CDR2 YNNKEL (reference sequence). The CDR3 is 14 residues long. The DNA for the CDR3 is TGTGCCAGCAGCCCCACAGGGAATACGGACACCATATATTTT. This translates into CASSPTGNTDTIYF.

This clone was recorded a few times. At the DNA level, this CDR3 is encoded by other sequences in the same sample as well. CDR3 nucleotides: TGTGCCAGCAGTCCCCCGGGTAATCAGCCCCAGCATTTT. This translates into CASSPPGNQPQHF. The gene calls are TRBV28 and TRBJ1-5; D unclear. The CDR3 length is 13 residues. Germline loops: CDR1 MDHEN, CDR2 SYDVKM. The V end was cut by 5 bases, the J end by 4 bases, with 9 bases between.

The rearrangement joins TRBV6-5 to TRBJ2-7; a weak D match, TRBD2 (6 bases). With 7 bases removed from V and 8 bases from J, the gap between germline ends came to 15 bases. The CDR3 loop spans 12 amino acids. The germline CDR1 and CDR2 sequences are MNHEY and SVGAGI. The CDR3 region has the DNA TGTGCCAGCACCACGACTAGATTGAAGCAGTACTTC. This codes for CASTTTRLKQYF.

The chain is built from TRBV5-6 and TRBJ2-7, with 7 bases identical to TRBD1. This CDR3 has 15 amino acids. Germline CDR1 is SGHDT and CDR2 is YYEEEE. V gave up 2 bases and J gave up 3 bases; unmatched junction bases: 8. Here the CDR3 DNA reads TGTGCCAGCAGCTTCCGGGACAGTCCTTACTACGAGCAGTACTTC. Translation gives CASSFRDSPYYEQYF.

The chain joins TRBV28 to TRBJ1-3; D is ambiguous. Germline V gene data show CDR1 as MDHEN and CDR2 as SYDVKM. There are 12 residues in the CDR3. Trimming cost V 6 bases and J 2 bases, with 5 bases left between them. The CDR3 nucleotides read TGTGCCAGCAGCCTCCCTGGAAACACCATATATTTT. This gives the protein CASSLPGNTIYF. The full variable domain, rest sourced from reference TRBV28 and TRBJ1-3, is DVKVTQSSRYLVKRTGEKVFLECVQDMDHENMFWYRQDPGLGLRLIYFSYDVKMKEKGDIPEGYSVSREKKERFSLILESASTNQTSMYLCASSLPGNTIYFGEGSWLTVV.

V gene TRBV5-1 combines with J gene TRBJ2-3; D remains unclear. V lost 1 base and J lost 4, with 7 bases in between. CDR3 length equals 13 residues. Looked up from germline, CDR1 is SGHRS and CDR2 is YFSETQ. The CDR3 is CASSLSVADTQYF. DNA for the CDR3: TGCGCCAGCAGCTTGTCGGTGGCAGATACGCAGTATTTT. Using reference TRBV5-1 and TRBJ2-3 for the parts outside the CDR3, the full variable domain is KAGVTQTPRYLIKTRGQQVTLSCSPISGHRSVSWYQQTPGQGLQFLFEYFSETQRNKGNFPGRFSGRQFSNSRSEMNVSTLELGDSALYLCASSLSVADTQYFGPGTRLTVL.